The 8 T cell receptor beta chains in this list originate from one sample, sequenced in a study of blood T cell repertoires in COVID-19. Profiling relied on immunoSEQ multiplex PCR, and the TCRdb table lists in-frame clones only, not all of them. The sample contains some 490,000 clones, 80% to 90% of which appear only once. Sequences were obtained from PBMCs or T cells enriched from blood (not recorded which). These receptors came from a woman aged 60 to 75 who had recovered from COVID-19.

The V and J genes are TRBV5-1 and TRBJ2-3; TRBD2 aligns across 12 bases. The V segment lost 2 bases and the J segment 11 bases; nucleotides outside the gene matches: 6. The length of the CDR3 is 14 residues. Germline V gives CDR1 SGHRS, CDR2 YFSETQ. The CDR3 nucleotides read TGCGCCAGCAGCTTTGAGACTAGCGGGGGTGTGCAGTATTTT. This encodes CASSFETSGGVQYF.

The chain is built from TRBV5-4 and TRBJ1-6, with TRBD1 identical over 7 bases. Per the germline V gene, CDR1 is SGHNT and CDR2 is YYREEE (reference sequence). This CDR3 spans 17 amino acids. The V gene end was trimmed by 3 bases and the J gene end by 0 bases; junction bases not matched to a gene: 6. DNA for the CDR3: TGTGCCAGCAGCTCCGGGACAGTAAGCTCCTATAATTCACCCCTCCACTTT. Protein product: CASSSGTVSSYNSPLHF.

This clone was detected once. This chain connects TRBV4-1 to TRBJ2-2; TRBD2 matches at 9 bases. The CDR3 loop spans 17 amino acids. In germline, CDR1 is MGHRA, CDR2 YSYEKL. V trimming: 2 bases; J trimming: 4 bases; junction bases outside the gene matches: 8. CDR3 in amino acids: CASSQFRLAGLTGELFF. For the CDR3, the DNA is TGCGCCAGCAGCCAATTTCGGCTAGCGGGGCTCACCGGGGAGCTGTTTTTT.

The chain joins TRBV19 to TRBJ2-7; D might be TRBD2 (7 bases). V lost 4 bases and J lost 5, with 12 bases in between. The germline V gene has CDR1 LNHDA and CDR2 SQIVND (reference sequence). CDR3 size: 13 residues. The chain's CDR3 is CASSKGGRDEQYF. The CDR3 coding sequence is TGTGCCAGTAGTAAGGGGGGGCGGGACGAGCAGTACTTC.

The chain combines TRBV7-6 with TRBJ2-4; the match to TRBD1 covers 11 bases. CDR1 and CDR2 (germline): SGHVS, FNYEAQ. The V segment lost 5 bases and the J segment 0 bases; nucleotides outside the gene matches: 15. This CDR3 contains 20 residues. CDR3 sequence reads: CASSTQAGTGGALAKNIQYF. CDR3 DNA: TGTGCCAGCAGCACCCAAGCGGGGACAGGGGGTGCTCTAGCCAAAAACATTCAGTACTTC.

CDR3 sequence (DNA): TGCGCCAGCAGCCCCCGGACAGGGAAGGAAAATGAGCAGTTCTTC. This translates into CASSPRTGKENEQFF. The chain uses TRBV5-1 and TRBJ2-1, with TRBD1 matching 8 bases. From germline, CDR1 is SGHRS and CDR2 YFSETQ. This CDR3 contains 15 residues. V shed 4 bases and J 7 bases; nucleotides not matched to a gene: 10. Full variable domain (outside the CDR3, taken from reference TRBV5-1 and TRBJ2-1): KAGVTQTPRYLIKTRGQQVTLSCSPISGHRSVSWYQQTPGQGLQFLFEYFSETQRNKGNFPGRFSGRQFSNSRSEMNVSTLELGDSALYLCASSPRTGKENEQFFGPGTRLTVL.

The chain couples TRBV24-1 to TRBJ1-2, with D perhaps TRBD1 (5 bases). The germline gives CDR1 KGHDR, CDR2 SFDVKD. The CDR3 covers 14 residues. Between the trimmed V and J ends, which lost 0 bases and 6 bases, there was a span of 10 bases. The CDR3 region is CATSDLAGGDGYTF. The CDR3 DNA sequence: TGTGCCACCAGTGATTTGGCGGGAGGGGATGGCTACACCTTC.

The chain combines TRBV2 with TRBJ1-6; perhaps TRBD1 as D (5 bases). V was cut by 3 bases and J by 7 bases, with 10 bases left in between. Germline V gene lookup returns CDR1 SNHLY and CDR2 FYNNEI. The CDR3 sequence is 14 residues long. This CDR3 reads CASSEGLRNSPLHF. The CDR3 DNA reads TGTGCCAGCAGTGAGGGACTACGAAATTCACCCCTCCACTTT.